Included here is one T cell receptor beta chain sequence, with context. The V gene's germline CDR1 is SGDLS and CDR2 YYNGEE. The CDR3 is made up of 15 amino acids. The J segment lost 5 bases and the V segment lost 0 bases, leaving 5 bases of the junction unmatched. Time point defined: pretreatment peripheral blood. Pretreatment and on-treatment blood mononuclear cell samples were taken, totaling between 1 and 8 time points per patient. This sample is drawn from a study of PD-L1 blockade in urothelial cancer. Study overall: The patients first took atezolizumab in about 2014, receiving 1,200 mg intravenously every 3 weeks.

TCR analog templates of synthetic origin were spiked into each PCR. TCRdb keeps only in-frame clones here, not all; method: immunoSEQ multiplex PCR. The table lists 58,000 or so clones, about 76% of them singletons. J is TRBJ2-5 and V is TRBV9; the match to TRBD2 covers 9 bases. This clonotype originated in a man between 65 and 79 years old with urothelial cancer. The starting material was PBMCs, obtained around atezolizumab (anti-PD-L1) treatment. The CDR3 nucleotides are TGTGCCAGCAGCGTAGGGGCGGGAGGGGCCGAGACCCAGTACTTC. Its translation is CASSVGAGGAETQYF.